This TCR beta chain was captured in a study of shared T cell receptors in the human thymus. V lost 0 bases, J lost 5 bases, and 13 bases lay in between. The CDR3 is made up of 14 amino acids. The germline V gene has CDR1 GTSNPN and CDR2 SVGIG (reference sequence). The repertoire was sequenced with immunoSEQ multiplex PCR; TCRdb's copy has only in-frame clones and lacks some. Of more than 550,000 clones in the sample, 70% to 90% are singletons; the top ten hold 0.009% to 0.0095%. These same data were also listed under a study on human thymus T cells. This second study notes: Related research described thymic repertoires that were highly overlapping among unrelated individuals.

This TCR was sampled from a boy younger than two with a congenital heart defect. Sequenced material: thymocytes. This rearrangement joins TRBV30 to TRBJ2-5, with D possibly matching TRBD1 (6 bases). CDR3 DNA: TGTGCCTGGAGTGTACCGGACAGTGGGGAGACCCAGTACTTC. It is translated as CAWSVPDSGETQYF.